One and the same sample provided the 4 T cell receptor beta chains below, sequenced in a study of human T cells and chemical hapten exposure. MiXCR, applied by TCRdb to the RACE reads, yields one record per CDR3 protein. This sample has approximately 80,000 distinct CDR3 sequences, with roughly a tenth found just once. Time point noted: patch test 3, about 24 weeks after DPC sensitization. Treatment reported: therapeutic diphenylcyclopropenone sensitization with weekly scalp DPC. The sequencing used whole blood, collected in connection with sensitization to the hapten diphenylcyclopropenone (DPC). The receptors here all came from a woman between 45 and 60 years old with alopecia areata. Some clones in this sample may be carry-over from other donors' samples.

This chain uses TRBV6-5 with TRBJ2-1, with D possibly matching TRBD2 (6 bases). Deletions cut 6 bases from V and 6 bases from J, with 15 bases between. Germline CDR1 is MNHEY and CDR2 is SVGAGI. The length of the CDR3 is 14 residues. CDR3 loop: CASRPGLAFNEQFF. DNA for the CDR3: TGTGCCAGCAGACCGGGACTCGCCTTCAATGAGCAGTTCTTC.

The chain carries TRBV9 and TRBJ1-3; D is ambiguous. V was trimmed by 4 bases and J by 2 bases, leaving 7 bases between them. The CDR3 is 13 amino acids. Germline loops: CDR1 SGDLS, CDR2 YYNGEE. The CDR3 nucleotides are TGTGCCAGCAGCTCTCGACCTGGAAACACCATATATTTT. It translates to CASSSRPGNTIYF.

The chain couples TRBV18 to TRBJ2-1; no clear D gene. Trimming removed 2 bases at V and 6 bases at J, with 5 bases between. The CDR3 extends over 12 amino acids. Per germline, CDR1 KGHSH and CDR2 LQKENI. CDR3 nucleotides: TGTGCCAGCTCACCAACCCGCAATGAGCAGTTCTTC. Protein sequence: CASSPTRNEQFF.

This clonotype was found many times. This chain links TRBV7-9 with TRBJ2-1; D uncertain. This CDR3 region has 15 residues. Germline assignment: CDR1 SEHNR and CDR2 FQNEAQ (reference sequence). The ends were cut back, 5 bases at V and 5 bases at J, with 16 bases in the middle. CDR3 region: CASSQKIRLDNEQFF. DNA for the CDR3: TGTGCCAGCAGCCAAAAAATTAGGCTAGACAATGAGCAGTTCTTC.